This entry lists 12 T cell receptor beta chains sequenced from one sample in a study of long-term antiretroviral therapy in people with HIV. Sequencing relied on immunoSEQ assay v3.0, run at survey level. Data came from immunoSEQ multiplex PCR; TCRdb stores just in-frame clones and leaves some out. The sample lists 20,000 to 25,000 clones, about 92% occurring once. The sequencing used unsorted PBMCs, collected 4.4 years after starting antiretroviral therapy. These receptors were taken from a woman aged 50 to 60 with HIV.

The chain uses TRBV5-8 and TRBJ2-6; 8 bases line up with TRBD2. Per the germline V gene, CDR1 is SGHTS and CDR2 is YDEGEE. The CDR3 covers 19 residues. Trimming cost V 2 bases and J 0 bases; bases outside gene matches: 10. DNA for the CDR3: TGTGCCAGCAGCTTATTAGCGGGAACTACCTCCTCTGGGGCCAACGTCCTGACTTTC. Translating it yields CASSLLAGTTSSGANVLTF.

The rearrangement links TRBV5-1 to TRBJ2-5, with no clear D. The CDR3 runs to 15 residues. The V and J ends lost 4 bases and 1 base respectively, with 14 bases between them. From germline, CDR1 is SGHRS and CDR2 YFSETQ. The CDR3 region has the DNA TGCGCCAGCAGCAACCTGGGCAACCCCCAAGAGACCCAGTACTTC. It codes for CASSNLGNPQETQYF.

The chain uses TRBV9 and TRBJ2-2, with no clear D. Trimming left V 0 bases short and J 5 bases short, with 11 bases between. The CDR3 spans 15 residues. The germline V gene has CDR1 SGDLS and CDR2 YYNGEE. The CDR3 region has the DNA TGTGCCAGCAGCGTAGACGAAACGAGGACCGGGGAGCTGTTTTTT. This codes for CASSVDETRTGELFF.

The V and J genes are TRBV15 and TRBJ1-6; 7 nucleotides match TRBD1. The ends lost 2 bases at V and 5 bases at J; junction bases unmatched: 3. From germline, CDR1 is LNHNV and CDR2 YYDKDF (reference sequence). The CDR3 runs 15 residues. CDR3 region: CATSRRQGNNSPLHF. For the CDR3, the DNA is TGTGCCACCAGCAGACGACAGGGAAATAATTCACCCCTCCACTTT. The full variable domain, rest sourced from reference TRBV15 and TRBJ1-6, is DAMVIQNPRYQVTQFGKPVTLSCSQTLNHNVMYWYQQKSSQAPKLLFHYYDKDFNNEADTPDNFQSRRPNTSFCFLDIRSPGLGDTAMYLCATSRRQGNNSPLHFGNGTRLTVT.

The gene calls are TRBV6-5 and TRBJ2-1, with TRBD2 matching 10 bases. The CDR3 covers 15 residues. CDR1 is MNHEY and CDR2 is SVGAGI in the germline V gene. With V trimmed by 0 bases and J by 8 bases, 4 bases remained unmatched. This CDR3 is CASSYSQRGGYEQFF. The CDR3, as DNA: TGTGCCAGCAGTTACTCCCAGCGGGGGGGCTATGAGCAGTTCTTC.

V gene TRBV4-1 combines with J gene TRBJ2-3; D might be TRBD2 (6 bases). Germline values: CDR1 MGHRA, CDR2 YSYEKL. The CDR3 spans 16 residues. Between the trimmed V and J ends, which lost 0 bases and 1 base, there was a span of 11 bases. CDR3 DNA: TGCGCCAGCAGCCAAGATCGAGGAGGGGGCACAGATACGCAGTATTTT. This gives the protein CASSQDRGGGTDTQYF.

This chain joins TRBV20-1 and TRBJ2-7; D gene unclear. Germline V gene data show CDR1 as DFQATT and CDR2 as SNEGSKA (reference sequence). The CDR3 length is 11 residues. Trimming left V 6 bases short and J 3 bases short, with 9 bases between. The DNA of the CDR3 is TGCAGTGCGAAGGACGGCTACGAGCAGTACTTC. This gives the protein CSAKDGYEQYF.

This rearrangement joins TRBV6-5 to TRBJ2-5, with 8 nucleotides matching TRBD2. This CDR3 is built from 14 residues. Germline CDR1 MNHEY, CDR2 SVGAGI. The J segment lost 5 bases and the V segment lost 7 bases, leaving 9 bases of the junction unmatched. CDR3 coding DNA: TGTGCCAGCACCGCAGCGGGGGCCAGGGAGACCCAGTACTTC. Protein product: CASTAAGARETQYF.

The chain couples TRBV11-2 to TRBJ1-5; TRBD1 aligns across 9 bases. This CDR3 is built from 15 residues. V was clipped by 5 bases and J by 1 base; unmatched bases: 3. CDR1 SGHAT and CDR2 FQNNGV come from the germline V gene. CDR3 bases: TGTGCCAGCAGCCAGACAGGGGGGAGCAATCAGCCCCAGCATTTT. This encodes CASSQTGGSNQPQHF.

This rearrangement joins TRBV6-5 to TRBJ2-6; unclear D gene. CDR1 and CDR2 (germline): MNHEY, SVGAGI. CDR3 length: 16 amino acids. The germline V and J ends were trimmed by 2 bases and 0 bases, with 8 bases remaining between them. CDR3 residues: CASSYETPSGANVLTF. For the CDR3, the DNA is TGTGCCAGCAGTTACGAGACTCCCTCTGGGGCCAACGTCCTGACTTTC.

This rearrangement joins TRBV5-6 to TRBJ1-5; D is ambiguous. V gave up 1 base and J gave up 1 base, with 0 bases separating them. Germline V gene lookup returns CDR1 SGHDT and CDR2 YYEEEE. This CDR3 is 12 amino acids long. The CDR3 reads CASSLSNQPQHF. CDR3 sequence (DNA): TGTGCCAGCAGCTTGAGCAATCAGCCCCAGCATTTT.

The V gene is TRBV6-1, the J gene TRBJ1-3; D gene unclear. V lost 8 bases and J 0 bases, leaving 8 bases between the germline ends. Germline V gene lookup returns CDR1 MNHNS and CDR2 SASEGT. CDR3 length: 13 amino acids. The CDR3 here is CASRPGSGNTIYF. The DNA for the CDR3 is TGTGCCAGCCGGCCAGGCTCTGGAAACACCATATATTTT.